This T cell receptor beta chain appears in the sequencing data of a study of T cell clonality in common variable immunodeficiency. General observations from the study: CVID subjects showed higher TCRbeta clonality than healthy controls. Reportedly, TCR beta sequences from common variable immunodeficiency showed fewer deletions and N-nucleotide insertions.

This clone was observed many times. Its specificity is not known. Sequencing ends 3 residues short of the CDR3 end; the germline J gene provides the rest. Germline CDR1 and CDR2: MRHNA and SNTAGT. Trimming cost V 6 bases and J 3 bases, with 11 bases left between them. This CDR3 has 13 amino acids. Sequencing input was equivalent genomic DNA from CVID and controls. Sequenced by immunoSEQ multiplex PCR; TCRdb stores in-frame clones only, minus some. Recorded here are some 43,000 clones, with no singletons, and the ten leading clones hold 2.1%. Sequencing was done on a sample of peripheral blood mononuclear cells. The TCR sequence derives from a person aged 18 to 75 in good health. V gene TRBV6-4 combines with J gene TRBJ1-1; a weak D match, TRBD1 (5 bases). The chain's CDR3 is CASSPDSYTEAFF. CDR3 DNA (partial): TGTGCCAGCAGCCCAGACAGTTACACTGAA.